This T cell receptor beta chain was sequenced for a study of metastatic and nonmetastatic thyroid tumors. Overall study context: Patients with malignant and benign thyroid disease provided blood and tumor or nodule tissue, whose repertoires were compared.

No treatment of any kind had been given to any patient before thyroid surgery. The sample holds many counts of this clone. What it binds is unknown. At one boundary the junction diverges from the germline segment, which might be a read error. The authors' processing: A classifier for distant metastasis in papillary thyroid cancer was constructed using CDR3 differences observed across clinicopathological groups. Using MiXCR, TCRdb reanalyzed the PCR reads. TCRdb's processing, not the study's, gives the V and J calls here. This table has 50,000 to 65,000 clones, approximately 19% appearing once. Study-level points and caveats: Malignant thyroid tumors reportedly exceeded benign nodules significantly in TCR beta diversity, with the difference appearing in blood and tumor.

Germline V CDR1 and CDR2: SSHAT, FNYEAQ (reference sequence). There are 15 residues in the CDR3. The receptor was isolated from a female donor with papillary thyroid cancer or a benign thyroid nodule (not recorded which). Some clones in this sample may be carry-over from other donors' samples. The sequenced sample consisted of blood. This chain connects TRBV7-7 to TRBJ2-2; D possibly corresponds to TRBD1 (5 bases). The CDR3 sequence is CASSLGATNTGELFF. The CDR3 DNA reads as TGTGCTAGCAGCTTAGGGGCCACGAACACCGGGGAGCTGTTTTTT.